Listed here are 16 T cell receptor beta chains from one sample, sequenced in a study of post-analysis software for immune sequencing data. Whole-study results and caveats: Patients carried roughly 5 TRBV segments more frequently than controls did, and TRBV5-6, TRBV5-1 and TRBV20-1 were among them.

No antigen is known for these receptors. TCR beta libraries were prepared from cDNA with unique molecular identifiers. TCRdb reprocessed the PCR reads with MiXCR, giving one entry per CDR3 protein. The data hold approximately 260,000 distinct CDR3 sequences, with 35% to 40% observed a single time. Sequenced: blood. The receptors here all came from a girl aged 10 to 17 with multiple sclerosis.

This clonotype appeared a few times. The rearrangement links TRBV14 to TRBJ2-1; TRBD2 aligns across 11 bases. The better agreement between TRBJ2-7 and the DNA end casts doubt on the J call. CDR1 is SGHDN and CDR2 is FVKESK in the germline V gene. This CDR3 is 15 amino acids long. The CDR3 loop reads CASSGLAGSYNEQYF. The CDR3 coding sequence is TGTGCCAGCTCTGGACTAGCGGGCTCCTACAATGAGCAGTACTTC.

This chain links TRBV28 with TRBJ1-1, with TRBD1 as a possible D gene (5 bases). Trimming cost V 2 bases and J 4 bases, with 11 bases left between them. Germline CDR1 MDHEN, CDR2 SYDVKM. This CDR3 has 14 amino acids. The DNA of the CDR3 is TGTGCCAGCAGTTTACCCAGGGTAGGCACTGAAGCTTTCTTT. This encodes CASSLPRVGTEAFF.

The V and J genes are TRBV5-1 and TRBJ1-4; 9 positions agree with TRBD1. The V and J ends lost 4 bases and 6 bases, in that order; junction bases with no gene match: 10. From germline, CDR1 is SGHRS and CDR2 YFSETQ. This CDR3 is 16 amino acids long. For the CDR3, the DNA is TGCGCCAGCAGCCGGACGACAGGGGGAGCGGATGAAAAACTGTTTTTT. It codes for CASSRTTGGADEKLFF.

This clonotype was recorded many times. The DNA of the CDR3 is TGCAGTGCTAGCGGGGTCGAAGAGACCCAGTACTTC. Translating gives CSASGVEETQYF. This chain uses TRBV20-1 with TRBJ2-5; D might be TRBD2 (5 bases). This CDR3 spans 12 amino acids. Trimming stripped 3 bases from V and 3 bases from J, with 8 bases between. The germline gives CDR1 DFQATT, CDR2 SNEGSKA (reference sequence).

In regard to this clonotype: One end of the junction varies from germline; a read error may be responsible. V usage is TRBV7-8 and J usage is TRBJ2-2; 7 bases are shared with TRBD2. There are 15 residues in the CDR3. Germline CDR1 reads SGHVS; CDR2 reads FQNEAQ. The CDR3 bases are TGTGCCAGCAGCATTAGCGGGTCGAACACCGGGGAGCGGTTTTTT. Amino acids: CASSISGSNTGERFF.

The chain carries TRBV6-2 or TRBV6-3 and TRBJ2-4; D remains ambiguous. This CDR3 has 15 amino acids. Trimming left V 8 bases short and J 0 bases short, with 14 bases between. Germline V gives CDR1 MNHEY, CDR2 SVGEGT. The chain's CDR3 is CASSARLLAKNIQYF. The CDR3 bases are TGTGCCAGCTCCGCTCGGTTACTAGCCAAAAACATTCAGTACTTC.

Turning to this clonotype: This sequence may be a read error, since a much larger clone differs from it by one base. This chain connects TRBV20-1 to TRBJ2-1, with D maybe TRBD2 (6 bases). Between the trimmed V and J ends, which lost 0 bases and 6 bases, there was a span of 18 bases. Germline values: CDR1 DFQATT, CDR2 SNEGSKA (reference sequence). The CDR3 runs 16 residues. CDR3 region: CSARDRGLARSNEQFF. The CDR3 DNA reads TGCAGTGCTAGAGATAGAGGCCTAGCGAGATCCAATGAGCAGTTCTTC.

This clonotype occurred a few times. A read error may explain this, as a much larger clone is one base away. The chain couples TRBV5-1 to TRBJ2-5; 11 bases agree with TRBD2. CDR3 size: 17 residues. CDR1 SGHRS and CDR2 YFSETQ come from the germline V gene. V lost 0 bases to trimming and J lost 11 bases; unmatched junction nucleotides: 15. The CDR3 DNA sequence: TGCGCCAGCAGCTTGGCGGCTAGCGGGGGGATAACCAATGAGCAGTACTTC. Translating gives CASSLAASGGITNEQYF.

The gene calls are TRBV7-2 and TRBJ2-1; TRBD2 agrees at 8 bases. The CDR3 covers 19 residues. Germline CDR1 SGHTA, CDR2 FQGNSA. J was trimmed by 0 bases and V by 5 bases; bases with no gene match: 15. DNA of the CDR3: TGTGCCAGCAGCCTGGAAACTCTTAGCGGGACGAGCTCCTACAATGAGCAGTTCTTC. Its translation is CASSLETLSGTSSYNEQFF.

The J gene is TRBJ2-5, the V gene TRBV7-9, with 9 positions matching TRBD1. V trimming: 7 bases; J trimming: 13 bases; junction bases outside the gene matches: 13. The CDR3 loop spans 13 amino acids. Per the germline V gene, CDR1 is SEHNR and CDR2 is FQNEAQ (reference sequence). CDR3: CASTSGRTGVLYF. The CDR3 nucleotides read TGTGCCAGCACCTCAGGCCGGACAGGGGTACTGTACTTC. Complete variable domain (other parts from reference TRBV7-9 and TRBJ2-5): DTGVSQNPRHKITKRGQNVTFRCDPISEHNRLYWYRQTLGQGPEFLTYFQNEAQLEKSRLLSDRFSAERPKGSFSTLEIQRTEQGDSAMYLCASTSGRTGVLYFGPGTRLLVL.

This clonotype was detected only once. An end of the junction does not agree with germline; a read error may underlie this. V and J are TRBV7-3 and TRBJ2-3; 7 bases are a match to TRBD2. CDR3 size: 18 residues. Germline-derived CDR1 and CDR2 are SGHTA and FQGTGA. The CDR3, as DNA: TGTGCCAGCAGCTTAACGGGTGAAGCTAGCGGTCTCACAGATACGCAGTGTTTT. This encodes CASSLTGEASGLTDTQCF.

The chain is built from TRBV10-3 and TRBJ2-7, with TRBD2 matching over 14 bases. J gave up 0 bases and V 10 bases, and 8 bases lay outside the gene matches. The CDR3 loop spans 16 amino acids. Germline V gives CDR1 ENHRY, CDR2 SYGVKD. The DNA of the CDR3 is TGTGCCACCTCCGGGACTAGCGGGGGACTCTCCTACGAGCAGTACTTC. It is translated as CATSGTSGGLSYEQYF.

This clonotype was seen many times. The V call is TRBV5-1, the J call TRBJ1-6; D uncertain. The ends were cut back, 3 bases at V and 9 bases at J, with 10 bases in the middle. Germline V CDR1 and CDR2: SGHRS, YFSETQ. This CDR3 is built from 13 residues. CDR3 in DNA: TGCGCCAGCAGCTATCTTGGGATTTCACCCCTCCACTTT. It encodes CASSYLGISPLHF.

Ten or more counts support this clonotype. Here the CDR3 DNA reads TGCGCCAGCAGCAGATCACGAAACAGGGGGTCCTACAATGAGCAGTTCTTC. As protein: CASSRSRNRGSYNEQFF. The chain carries TRBV5-1 and TRBJ2-1, with 8 bases fitting TRBD1. The germline V gene encodes CDR1 SGHRS and CDR2 YFSETQ. The CDR3 sequence is 17 residues long. Germline trimming cut 4 bases from V and 1 base from J; bases unmatched to any gene: 10.

The chain uses TRBV5-1 and TRBJ2-3; 8 bases agree with TRBD2. Losses at the gene ends were 4 bases for V and 3 bases for J; bases not matched to a gene: 13. This CDR3 comprises 17 residues. Germline V lookup: CDR1 SGHRS, CDR2 YFSETQ. The chain's CDR3 is CASSLGGSSGVTDTQYF. The CDR3 nucleotides read TGCGCCAGCAGCCTAGGAGGTAGTAGCGGGGTTACAGATACGCAGTATTTT.

The chain's CDR3 is CASSIPGTPYSNQPQHF. Here the CDR3 DNA reads TGTGCCAGTAGTATACCCGGGACACCGTATAGCAATCAGCCCCAGCATTTT. The chain combines TRBV19 with TRBJ1-5; D might be TRBD1 (6 bases). The germline V and J ends were trimmed by 2 bases and 0 bases, with 14 bases remaining between them. Looked up from germline, CDR1 is LNHDA and CDR2 is SQIVND (reference sequence). The CDR3 contains 17 residues.